This TCR beta chain derives from a study of regulatory T cells in long-lasting Graves disease. The overall study: Those Graves' patients who were newly diagnosed had been on antithyroid drugs under 3 months. Study results and limitations: Persistent patients shared more public clonotypes (about 2,800) than newly diagnosed patients (over 900).

Documented time point: newly diagnosed GD, antithyroid drugs for less than 3 months. PBMC RNA served as the TCR library source. Through Arm-PCR of CDR3 regions and iRepertoire HTBI primers, TCR beta libraries were built. TCRdb ran MiXCR on the multiplex PCR reads and lists one entry per CDR3 protein. The repertoire holds 370,000 or so distinct CDR3 sequences, with about a sixth as singletons. This clonotype appeared many times. Its antigen is as yet unknown. The CDR3 is 16 residues long. V dropped 1 base and J dropped 5 bases, with 16 bases sitting between them. These data are also associated with another study on T cells in Graves' hyperthyroidism and ophthalmopathy. As that study records: Diagnoses were made from clinical symptoms, serum measures (thyroxine and TRAb), thyroid ultrasound and orbital computed tomography. TCR CDR3 regions were first amplified by RT-PCR with HTBI primers.

The material was peripheral blood mononuclear cells (PBMCs), obtained at new diagnosis, from a patient treated with antithyroid drugs. The J gene is TRBJ2-3, the V gene TRBV12-3 or TRBV12-4; D call uncertain. The TCR was taken from a young woman with Graves disease. Here the CDR3 reads CASSLGGTPGLDTQYF. CDR3 in DNA: TGTGCCAGCAGTTTAGGGGGAACTCCCGGTTTAGATACGCAGTATTTT.